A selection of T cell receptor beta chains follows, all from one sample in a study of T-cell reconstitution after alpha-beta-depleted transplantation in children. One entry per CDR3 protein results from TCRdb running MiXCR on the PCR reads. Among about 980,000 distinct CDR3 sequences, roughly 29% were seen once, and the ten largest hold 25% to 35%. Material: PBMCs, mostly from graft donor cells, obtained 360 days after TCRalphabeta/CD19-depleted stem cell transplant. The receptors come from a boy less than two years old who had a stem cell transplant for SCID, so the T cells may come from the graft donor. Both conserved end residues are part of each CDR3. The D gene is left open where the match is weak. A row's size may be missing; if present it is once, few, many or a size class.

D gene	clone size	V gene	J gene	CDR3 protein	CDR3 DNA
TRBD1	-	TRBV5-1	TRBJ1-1	CASSRTGENTEAFF	TGCGCCAGCAGCAGGACAGGCGAGAACACTGAAGCTTTCTTT
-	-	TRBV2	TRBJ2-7	CASSDGYYSYEQYF	TGTGCCAGCAGTGATGGCTATTACTCCTACGAGCAGTACTTC
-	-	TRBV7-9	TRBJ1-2	CASSLLWDTYGYTF	TGTGCCAGCAGCTTACTCTGGGACACCTATGGCTACACCTTC
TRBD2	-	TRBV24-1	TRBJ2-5	CATGAGGHQETQYF	TGTGCCACCGGAGCGGGGGGTCACCAAGAGACCCAGTACTTC
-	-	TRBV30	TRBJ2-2	CAWGGQNTGELFF	TGTGCCTGGGGGGGACAAAACACCGGGGAGCTGTTTTTT
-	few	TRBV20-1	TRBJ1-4	CSARTGGVEKLFF	TGCAGTGCCCGGACTGGGGGGGTTGAAAAACTGTTTTTT
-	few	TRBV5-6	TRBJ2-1	CASSFGPGFYNEQFF	TGTGCCAGCAGCTTTGGCCCAGGGTTTTACAATGAGCAGTTCTTC
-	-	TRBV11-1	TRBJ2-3	CASSNTSVGLYPTDTQYF	TGTGCCAGCAGCAATACATCGGTGGGGCTATACCCCACAGATACGCAGTATTTT
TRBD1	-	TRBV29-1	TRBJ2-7	CSVEGQGLGHEQYF	TGCAGCGTTGAAGGACAGGGGCTAGGGCACGAGCAGTACTTC
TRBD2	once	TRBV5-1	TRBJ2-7	CASRRTSGGSSYEQYF	TGCGCCAGCAGGCGGACTAGCGGGGGGTCCTCCTACGAGCAGTACTTC
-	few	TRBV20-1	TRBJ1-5	CSARDRRLWNQPQHF	TGCAGTGCTAGAGATCGGCGGCTCTGGAATCAGCCCCAGCATTTT
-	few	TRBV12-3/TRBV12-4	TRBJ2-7	CASSLGPGVQYF	TGTGCCAGCAGTTTGGGGCCGGGAGTCCAGTACTTC
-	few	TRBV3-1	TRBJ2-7	CASSYRTPLDRTYEQYF	TGTGCCAGCAGCTACCGAACCCCGTTGGACAGAACCTACGAGCAGTACTTC
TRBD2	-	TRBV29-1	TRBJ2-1	CSAGLAGDYNEQFF	TGCAGCGCCGGACTAGCGGGGGATTACAATGAGCAGTTCTTC
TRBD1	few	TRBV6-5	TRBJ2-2	CASSSGTGPGELFF	TGTGCCAGCAGTTCCGGGACAGGGCCCGGGGAGCTGTTTTTT
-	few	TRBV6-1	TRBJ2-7	CATTTHGRALYEQYF	TGTGCCACCACCACGCATGGCAGAGCCCTCTACGAGCAGTACTTC
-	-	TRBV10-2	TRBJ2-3	CASSDRRAGSLDTQYF	TGCGCCAGCAGTGATCGCCGGGCGGGTTCACTTGATACGCAGTATTTT
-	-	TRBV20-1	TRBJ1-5	CSAQRTGVPNQPQHF	TGCAGTGCCCAGCGGACCGGGGTTCCTAATCAGCCCCAGCATTTT
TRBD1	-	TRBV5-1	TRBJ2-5	CASSSRGQGVQTQYF	TGCGCCAGCAGCTCGAGGGGACAGGGTGTTCAGACCCAGTACTTC
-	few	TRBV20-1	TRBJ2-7	CSARGMGAAEQYF	TGCAGTGCTAGGGGTATGGGAGCTGCAGAGCAGTACTTC
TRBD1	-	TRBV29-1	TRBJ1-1	CSAPGQGAGEAFF	TGCAGCGCTCCGGGACAGGGGGCAGGTGAAGCTTTCTTT
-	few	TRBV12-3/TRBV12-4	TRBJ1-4	CASSLFSGLRNEKLFF	TGTGCCAGCAGTTTATTTTCTGGGCTCCGTAATGAAAAACTGTTTTTT
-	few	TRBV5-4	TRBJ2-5	CASSSSWYQETQYF	TGTGCCAGCAGCTCCTCCTGGTACCAAGAGACCCAGTACTTC
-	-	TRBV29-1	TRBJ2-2	CSAAPRDTYTGELFF	TGCAGCGCCGCACCCCGGGACACCTACACCGGGGAGCTGTTTTTT
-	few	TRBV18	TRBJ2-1	CASSTQSLTRSNEQFF	TGTGCCAGCTCAACCCAATCCCTGACACGGTCCAATGAGCAGTTCTTC
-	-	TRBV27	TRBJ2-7	CASSGGVGKLYF	TGTGCCAGCAGTGGGGGCGTCGGAAAGCTGTACTTC
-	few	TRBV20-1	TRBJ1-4	CSADLGGLLFF	TGCAGTGCGGATTTGGGGGGATTATTGTTTTTT
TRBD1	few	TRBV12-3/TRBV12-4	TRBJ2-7	CASSPRDRNYEQYF	TGTGCCAGCAGTCCTCGGGACAGGAACTACGAGCAGTACTTC
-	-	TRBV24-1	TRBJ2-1	CATRARGAPGNEQFF	TGTGCCACCAGGGCCCGGGGAGCCCCGGGCAATGAGCAGTTCTTC